The text below deals with one TCR beta chain. Its antigen is unknown. Stable hyperthyroidism: no ophthalmopathy progression over 18 months of follow-up. Uncontrolled infection, other autoimmune disease, pregnancy or lactation disqualified patients from enrolment. Clinical symptoms, serum thyroxine, TRAb, thyroid ultrasound and orbital computed tomography established diagnosis. The record originates from a study of T cells in Graves' hyperthyroidism and ophthalmopathy. The study's findings and limits: In validation, the model predicted ophthalmopathy. These predictions came a median about 6 months before onset.

The source material, RNA transcripts, was used to amplify TCR beta CDR3 regions. HTBI primers were used for first-round RT-PCR of the TCR CDR3. TCRdb passed the multiplex PCR reads through MiXCR, listing each CDR3 protein once. This sample has 560,000 or so distinct CDR3 sequences; around 45% occur once, and the top ten carry roughly 8.2%. The CDR3 is made up of 14 amino acids. Unmatched junction bases numbered 6, after V lost 5 bases and J lost 7 bases. V is TRBV12-3 or TRBV12-4 and J is TRBJ1-5, with 9 bases identical to TRBD1. This clonotype originated in a woman aged 18-35 years with Graves' hyperthyroidism. The specimen sequenced was peripheral blood or thyroid tissue (not recorded which). Here the CDR3 DNA reads TGTGCCAGCAGTAAAGGGACAGGGAAACAGCCCCAGCATTTT. It translates to CASSKGTGKQPQHF.